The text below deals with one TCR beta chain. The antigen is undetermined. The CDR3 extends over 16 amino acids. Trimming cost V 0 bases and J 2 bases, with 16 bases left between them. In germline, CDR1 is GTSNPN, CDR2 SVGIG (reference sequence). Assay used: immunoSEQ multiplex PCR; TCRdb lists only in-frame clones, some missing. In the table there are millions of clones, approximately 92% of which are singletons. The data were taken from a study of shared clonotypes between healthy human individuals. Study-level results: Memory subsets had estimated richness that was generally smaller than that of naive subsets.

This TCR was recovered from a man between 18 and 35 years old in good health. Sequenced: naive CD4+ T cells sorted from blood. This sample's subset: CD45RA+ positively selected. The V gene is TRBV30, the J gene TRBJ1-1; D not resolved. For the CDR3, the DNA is TGTGCCTGGAGTGTACTTAGACGCGGGAAAAACACTGAAGCTTTCTTT. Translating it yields CAWSVLRRGKNTEAFF.